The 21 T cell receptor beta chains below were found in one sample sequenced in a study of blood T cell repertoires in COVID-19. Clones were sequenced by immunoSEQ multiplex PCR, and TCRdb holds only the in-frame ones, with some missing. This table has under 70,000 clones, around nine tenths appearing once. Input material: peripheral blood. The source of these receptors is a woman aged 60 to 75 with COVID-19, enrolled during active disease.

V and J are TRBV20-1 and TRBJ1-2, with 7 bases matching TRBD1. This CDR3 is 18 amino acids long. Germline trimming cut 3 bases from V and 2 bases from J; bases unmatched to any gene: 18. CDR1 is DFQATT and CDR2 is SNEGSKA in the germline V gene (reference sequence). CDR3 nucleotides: TGCAGTGCTAGTTCCTTCACCTGGGCGGAACAGGGGAACTATGGCTACACCTTC. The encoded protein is CSASSFTWAEQGNYGYTF.

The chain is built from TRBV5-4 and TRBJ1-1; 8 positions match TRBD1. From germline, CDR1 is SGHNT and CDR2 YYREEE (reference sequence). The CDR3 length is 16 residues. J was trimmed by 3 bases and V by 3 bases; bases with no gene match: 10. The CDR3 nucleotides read TGTGCCAGCAGCTCAGGACAGGGTCGGGGGTACACTGAAGCTTTCTTT. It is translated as CASSSGQGRGYTEAFF.

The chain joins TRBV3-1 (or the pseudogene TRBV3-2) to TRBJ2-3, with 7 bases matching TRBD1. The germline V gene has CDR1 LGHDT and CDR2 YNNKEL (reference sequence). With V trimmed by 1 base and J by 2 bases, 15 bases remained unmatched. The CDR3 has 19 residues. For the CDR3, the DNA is TGTGCCAGCAGCCAAGGATTAGGGGGCTGGTTGAAGTACACAGATACGCAGTATTTT. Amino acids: CASSQGLGGWLKYTDTQYF.

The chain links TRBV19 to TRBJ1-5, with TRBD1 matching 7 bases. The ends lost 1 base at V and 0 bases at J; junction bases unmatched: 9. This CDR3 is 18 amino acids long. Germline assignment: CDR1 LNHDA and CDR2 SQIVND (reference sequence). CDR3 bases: TGTGCCAGTAGTATAGGCAGGGGGTCGACGGGTAGCAATCAGCCCCAGCATTTT. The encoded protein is CASSIGRGSTGSNQPQHF. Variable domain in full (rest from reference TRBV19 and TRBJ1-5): DGGITQSPKYLFRKEGQNVTLSCEQNLNHDAMYWYRQDPGQGLRLIYYSQIVNDFQKGDIAEGYSVSREKKESFPLTVTSAQKNPTAFYLCASSIGRGSTGSNQPQHFGDGTRLSIL.

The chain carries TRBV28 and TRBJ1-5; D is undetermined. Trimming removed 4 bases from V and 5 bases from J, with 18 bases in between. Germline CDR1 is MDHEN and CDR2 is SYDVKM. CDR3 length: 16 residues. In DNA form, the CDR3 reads TGTGCCAGCAGTTCACAATTACCACAGAAGGATCAGCCCCAGCATTTT. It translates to CASSSQLPQKDQPQHF. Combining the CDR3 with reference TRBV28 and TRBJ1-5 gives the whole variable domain DVKVTQSSRYLVKRTGEKVFLECVQDMDHENMFWYRQDPGLGLRLIYFSYDVKMKEKGDIPEGYSVSREKKERFSLILESASTNQTSMYLCASSSQLPQKDQPQHFGDGTRLSIL.

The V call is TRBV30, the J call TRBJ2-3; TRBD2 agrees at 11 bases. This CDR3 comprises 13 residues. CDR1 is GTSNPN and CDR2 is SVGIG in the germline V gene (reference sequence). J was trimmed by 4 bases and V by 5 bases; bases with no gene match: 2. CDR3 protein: CAWSLAGADTQYF. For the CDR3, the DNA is TGTGCCTGGTCACTAGCGGGAGCAGATACGCAGTATTTT.

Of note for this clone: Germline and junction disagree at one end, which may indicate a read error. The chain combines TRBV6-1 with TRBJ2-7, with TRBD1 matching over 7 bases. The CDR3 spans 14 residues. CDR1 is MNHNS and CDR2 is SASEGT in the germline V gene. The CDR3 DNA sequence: TGTGCCAGCAGGGAAGGGGGCCACTCCTACGAGCAGTACTTC. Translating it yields CASREGGHSYEQYF.

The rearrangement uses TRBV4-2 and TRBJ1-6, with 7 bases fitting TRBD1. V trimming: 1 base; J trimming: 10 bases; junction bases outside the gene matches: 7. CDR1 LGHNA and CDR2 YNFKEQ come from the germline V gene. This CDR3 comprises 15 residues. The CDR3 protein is CASSQGGQLNSPLHF. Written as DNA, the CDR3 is TGTGCCAGCAGCCAAGGGGGACAGTTGAACTCACCCCTCCACTTT.

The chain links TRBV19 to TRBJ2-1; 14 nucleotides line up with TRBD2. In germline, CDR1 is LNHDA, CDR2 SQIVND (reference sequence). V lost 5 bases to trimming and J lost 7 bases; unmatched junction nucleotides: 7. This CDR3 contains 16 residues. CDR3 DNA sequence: TGTGCCAGTAGTCCCCGGACTAGCGGGAGGTCTAATGAGCAGTTCTTC. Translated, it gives CASSPRTSGRSNEQFF.

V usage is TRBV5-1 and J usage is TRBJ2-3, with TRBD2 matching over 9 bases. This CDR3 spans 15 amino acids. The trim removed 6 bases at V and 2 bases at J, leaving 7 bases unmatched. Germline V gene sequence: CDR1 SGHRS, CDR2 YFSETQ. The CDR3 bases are TGCGCCAGCAACGCGGGAGGGGGATACACAGATACGCAGTATTTT. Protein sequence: CASNAGGGYTDTQYF.

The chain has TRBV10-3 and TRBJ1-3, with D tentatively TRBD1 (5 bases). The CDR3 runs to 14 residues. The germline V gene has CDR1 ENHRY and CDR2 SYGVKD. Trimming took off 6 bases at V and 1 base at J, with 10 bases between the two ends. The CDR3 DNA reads TGTGCCATCAGCAACGGGGGGTCTGGAAACACCATATATTTT. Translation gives CAISNGGSGNTIYF.

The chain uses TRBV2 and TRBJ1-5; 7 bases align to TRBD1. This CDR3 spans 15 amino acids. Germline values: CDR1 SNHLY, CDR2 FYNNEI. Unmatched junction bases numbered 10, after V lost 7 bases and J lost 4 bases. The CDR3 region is CASNIGTVGNQPQHF. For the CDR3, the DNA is TGTGCCAGCAATATTGGGACAGTCGGGAATCAGCCCCAGCATTTT.

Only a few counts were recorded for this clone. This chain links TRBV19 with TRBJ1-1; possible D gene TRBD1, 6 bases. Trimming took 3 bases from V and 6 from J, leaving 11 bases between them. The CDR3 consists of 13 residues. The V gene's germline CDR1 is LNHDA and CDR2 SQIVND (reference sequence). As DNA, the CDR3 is TGTGCCAGTAGTATCTTAGCAGGGGCTGAAGCTTTCTTT. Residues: CASSILAGAEAFF.

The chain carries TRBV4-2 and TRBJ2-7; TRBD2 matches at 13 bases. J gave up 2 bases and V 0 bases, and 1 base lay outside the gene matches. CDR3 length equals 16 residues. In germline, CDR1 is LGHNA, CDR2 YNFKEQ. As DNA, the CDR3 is TGTGCCAGCAGCCAAGAAGGGACTAGCGGGACCTACGAGCAGTACTTC. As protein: CASSQEGTSGTYEQYF.

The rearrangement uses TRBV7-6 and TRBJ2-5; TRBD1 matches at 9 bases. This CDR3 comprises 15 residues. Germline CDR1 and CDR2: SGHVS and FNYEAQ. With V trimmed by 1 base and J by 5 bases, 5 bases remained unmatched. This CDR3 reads CASSLVGQGWETQYF. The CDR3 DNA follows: TGTGCCAGCAGCTTAGTGGGACAGGGATGGGAGACCCAGTACTTC.

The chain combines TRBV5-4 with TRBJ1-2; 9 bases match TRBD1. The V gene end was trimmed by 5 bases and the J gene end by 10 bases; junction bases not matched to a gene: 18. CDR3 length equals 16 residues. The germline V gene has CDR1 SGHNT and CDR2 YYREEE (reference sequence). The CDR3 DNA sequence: TGTGCCAGCAGAACCGGAAACAGGGGGCGCCAGTCATTCTACACCTTC. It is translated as CASRTGNRGRQSFYTF.

Written as DNA, the CDR3 is TGTGCCAGCAGTCTCCAGAGTGCAGGTGGCGGGGAGCTGTTTTTT. Protein sequence: CASSLQSAGGGELFF. The V gene is TRBV6-5, the J gene TRBJ2-2; no clear D gene. There are 15 residues in the CDR3. Trimming left V 5 bases short and J 7 bases short, with 17 bases between. Germline V gene lookup returns CDR1 MNHEY and CDR2 SVGAGI.

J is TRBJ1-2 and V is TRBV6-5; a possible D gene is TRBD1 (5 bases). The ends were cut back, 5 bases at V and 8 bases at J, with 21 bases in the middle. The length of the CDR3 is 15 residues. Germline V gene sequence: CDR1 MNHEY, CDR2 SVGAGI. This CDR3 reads CASSKTLQETSGYTF. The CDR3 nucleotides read TGTGCCAGCAGTAAAACCCTACAGGAGACGTCCGGCTACACCTTC.

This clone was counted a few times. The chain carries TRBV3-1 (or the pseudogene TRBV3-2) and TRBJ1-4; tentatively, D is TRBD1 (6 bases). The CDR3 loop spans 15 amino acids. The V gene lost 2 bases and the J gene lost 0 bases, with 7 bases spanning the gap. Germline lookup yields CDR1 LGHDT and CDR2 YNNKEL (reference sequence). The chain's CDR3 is CASSQRTATNEKLFF. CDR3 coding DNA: TGTGCCAGCAGCCAACGGACAGCAACTAATGAAAAACTGTTTTTT.

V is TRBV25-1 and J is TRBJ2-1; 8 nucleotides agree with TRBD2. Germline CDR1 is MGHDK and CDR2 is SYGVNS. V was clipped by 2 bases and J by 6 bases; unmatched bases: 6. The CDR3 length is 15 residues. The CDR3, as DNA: TGTGCCAGCAGTGAACGCGGGACTAGGGGCAATGAGCAGTTCTTC. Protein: CASSERGTRGNEQFF.

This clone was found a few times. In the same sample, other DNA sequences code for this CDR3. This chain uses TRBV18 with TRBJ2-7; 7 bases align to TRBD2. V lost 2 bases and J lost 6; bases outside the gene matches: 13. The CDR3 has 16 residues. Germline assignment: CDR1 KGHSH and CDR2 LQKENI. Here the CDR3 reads CASSPVGAGEGLEQYF. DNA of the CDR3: TGTGCCAGCTCACCAGTAGGGGCCGGGGAGGGGCTCGAGCAGTACTTC. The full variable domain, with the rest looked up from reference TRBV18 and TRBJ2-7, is NAGVMQNPRHLVRRRGQEARLRCSPMKGHSHVYWYRQLPEEGLKFMVYLQKENIIDESGMPKERFSAEFPKEGPSILRIQQVVRGDSAAYFCASSPVGAGEGLEQYFGPGTRLTVT.